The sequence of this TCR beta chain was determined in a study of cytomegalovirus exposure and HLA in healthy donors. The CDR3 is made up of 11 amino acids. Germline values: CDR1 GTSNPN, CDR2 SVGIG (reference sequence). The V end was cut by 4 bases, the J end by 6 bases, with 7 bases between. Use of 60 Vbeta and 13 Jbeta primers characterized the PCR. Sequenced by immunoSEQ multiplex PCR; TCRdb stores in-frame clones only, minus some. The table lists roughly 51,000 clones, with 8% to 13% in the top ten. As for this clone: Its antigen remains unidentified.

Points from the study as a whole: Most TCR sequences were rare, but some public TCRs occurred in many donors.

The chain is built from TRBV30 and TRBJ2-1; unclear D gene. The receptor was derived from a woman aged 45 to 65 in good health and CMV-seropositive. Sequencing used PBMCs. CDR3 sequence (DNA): TGTGCCTGGAATACCGGCAATGAGCAGTTCTTC. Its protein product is CAWNTGNEQFF.